This TCR beta chain was identified in a study of T cell repertoires in cytomegalovirus infection. Background on the study: Public TCR beta signatures indicated both CMV infection and matching HLA type.

The CDR3 has 19 amino acids. V lost 1 base to trimming and J lost 0 bases; unmatched junction nucleotides: 11. Germline V gene lookup returns CDR1 MDHEN and CDR2 SYDVKM. This clonotype was detected many times. As yet, its antigen is unknown. Whole-study results and caveats: Summed public TCR beta family frequency identified CMV carriers bearing the relevant HLA. In two of eight donors, the top clonotype was HLA-C-restricted CMV-specific.

MiXCR was run by TCRdb on the reads, yielding one entry per CDR3 protein. The sample holds 200,000 to 300,000 distinct CDR3 sequences, approximately 13% seen once. The chain couples TRBV28 to TRBJ1-3, with 8 bases identical to TRBD1. This TCR came from a human donor in good health (CMV status not recorded). Some clones in this sample may be carry-over from other donors' samples. The specimen was PBMCs. This CDR3 reads CASSLSPPQGANSGNTIYF. DNA of the CDR3: TGTGCCAGCAGTTTATCCCCCCCTCAGGGGGCGAACTCTGGAAACACCATATATTTT.